This is a list of T cell receptor beta chains from one sample in a study of blood T cell repertoires in COVID-19. The assay was immunoSEQ multiplex PCR, and TCRdb's table has in-frame clones only and misses some. Among about 260,000 clones listed, around four fifths were seen once. Sequenced sample: peripheral blood. These receptors all come from a man aged 60-69 years with acute or convalescent COVID-19. The CDR3 runs from the conserved cysteine through the conserved F or W. D genes are given only for firm matches. A clone size is listed for some rows: how often the clone was seen (once, few, many), or a class if it is expanded.

CASSPRDSTYEQYF	TGTGCCAGCAGCCCCCGGGACAGTACCTACGAGCAGTACTTC	TRBV5-4	TRBJ2-7	once	TRBD1
CASSRGTGGTEAFF	TGTGCCAGCAGCCGGGGGACAGGCGGAACTGAAGCTTTCTTT	TRBV11-3	TRBJ1-1	.	TRBD1
CASRGTGTITEAFF	TGTGCCAGCAGGGGGACAGGGACGATCACTGAAGCTTTCTTT	TRBV6-5	TRBJ1-1	.	TRBD1
CAWSSPRAGRGYGYGYTF	TGTGCCTGGAGTTCCCCCAGGGCCGGGAGGGGTTACGGCTATGGCTACACCTTC	TRBV30	TRBJ1-2	.	.
CASSLVPTKRSNEQFF	TGTGCCAGCAGCTTAGTACCTACTAAGAGAAGCAATGAGCAGTTCTTC	TRBV7-9	TRBJ2-1	few	.
CASSVWIAGGQISNEQFF	TGTGCCAGCAGTGTGTGGATAGCGGGGGGGCAAATTAGTAATGAGCAGTTCTTC	TRBV6-1	TRBJ2-1	.	TRBD2
CASSTWEAEAFF	TGTGCCAGCAGTACCTGGGAGGCTGAAGCTTTCTTT	TRBV6-5	TRBJ1-1	.	.
CASSESGGRQYF	TGTGCCAGCAGTGAAAGCGGGGGCAGGCAGTACTTC	TRBV2	TRBJ2-7	.	TRBD2
CASRAQENTEAFF	TGTGCCAGCAGGGCCCAGGAGAACACTGAAGCTTTCTTT	TRBV12-3/TRBV12-4	TRBJ1-1	.	.
CASSAGGSTGSRETQYF	TGTGCCAGCAGCGCAGGGGGTTCGACAGGTTCGCGGGAGACCCAGTACTTC	TRBV9	TRBJ2-5	.	TRBD1
CASSPWSAGGPADTQYF	TGTGCCAGCAGCCCCTGGTCAGCGGGAGGGCCTGCAGATACGCAGTATTTT	TRBV14	TRBJ2-3	.	TRBD2
CASSIRTGARGPYSNQPQHF	TGTGCCAGCAGCATACGGACAGGGGCAAGGGGTCCCTATAGCAATCAGCCCCAGCATTTT	TRBV6-6	TRBJ1-5	.	TRBD1
CASSQRSTYEQYF	TGTGCCAGCAGCCAGCGAAGTACCTACGAGCAGTACTTC	TRBV3-1/TRBV3-2	TRBJ2-7	.	.
CASSLGGGRATRTDTQYF	TGTGCCAGCAGTTTGGGAGGCGGGAGGGCCACACGGACAGATACGCAGTATTTT	TRBV28	TRBJ2-3	.	TRBD2
CASSPTSIGGGNTIYF	TGTGCCAGCTCACCTACAAGCATCGGCGGTGGAAACACCATATATTTT	TRBV18	TRBJ1-3	.	.
CSVGPGRAGANVLTF	TGCAGCGTTGGGCCGGGAAGGGCTGGGGCCAACGTCCTGACTTTC	TRBV29-1	TRBJ2-6	.	.
CASSRQGEDYTF	TGTGCCAGCAGCCGACAGGGAGAAGACTACACCTTC	TRBV5-4	TRBJ1-2	.	TRBD1
CAWSGVLPARFYGYTF	TGTGCCTGGAGTGGGGTCCTACCTGCGCGGTTTTATGGCTACACCTTC	TRBV30	TRBJ1-2	.	.
CASSYSAQNYGYTF	TGTGCCAGCAGTTACTCGGCTCAAAACTATGGCTACACCTTC	TRBV6-5	TRBJ1-2	few	.
CASSPTRSGTDTQYF	TGTGCCAGCAGTCCGACTCGATCGGGCACAGATACGCAGTATTTT	TRBV6-2/TRBV6-3	TRBJ2-3	.	.
CASSQDLAGLTYEQYF	TGTGCCAGCAGCCAAGATTTAGCGGGGCTTACCTACGAGCAGTACTTC	TRBV4-2	TRBJ2-7	.	TRBD2
CASSTRVHSQETQYF	TGTGCCAGTAGTACCCGAGTCCATAGCCAGGAGACCCAGTACTTC	TRBV19	TRBJ2-5	.	.
CASSSQGLASYNEQFF	TGTGCCAGCAGCTCCCAGGGACTAGCCTCCTACAATGAGCAGTTCTTC	TRBV7-3	TRBJ2-1	.	TRBD2
CASSPSQGPGELFF	TGTGCCAGCAGCCCTTCACAGGGGCCCGGGGAGCTGTTTTTT	TRBV7-2	TRBJ2-2	.	TRBD1
CASSLGLAWRTGANVLTF	TGTGCCAGCAGCTTAGGTCTAGCCTGGAGAACTGGGGCCAACGTCCTGACTTTC	TRBV7-2	TRBJ2-6	.	.
CASSPGTGRVNYGYTF	TGTGCCAGCAGCCCGGGGACAGGGAGGGTTAACTATGGCTACACCTTC	TRBV11-3	TRBJ1-2	.	TRBD1
CARAGRRRVEQYF	TGTGCCAGAGCGGGACGTCGACGGGTCGAGCAGTACTTC	TRBV6-5	TRBJ2-7	.	TRBD2
CASSQDGQEGPLHF	TGTGCCAGCAGCCAAGACGGGCAGGAGGGACCCCTCCACTTT	TRBV3-1/TRBV3-2	TRBJ1-6	.	.
CASSSGQGSTDTQYF	TGTGCCAGCAGCTCAGGACAGGGGAGCACAGATACGCAGTATTTT	TRBV11-2	TRBJ2-3	.	TRBD1
CASSQGGGDRSYGYTF	TGTGCCAGCAGCCAAGGGGGGGGCGACAGGAGCTATGGCTACACCTTC	TRBV3-1/TRBV3-2	TRBJ1-2	.	.
CSARDQGEAFF	TGCAGTGCTAGAGATCAGGGTGAAGCTTTCTTT	TRBV20-1	TRBJ1-1	.	.
CASRPGLAGADTQYF	TGTGCCAGCAGACCGGGACTAGCGGGCGCAGATACGCAGTATTTT	TRBV6-5	TRBJ2-3	.	TRBD2
CAISPDTYNEQFF	TGTGCCATCAGCCCGGACACCTACAATGAGCAGTTCTTC	TRBV10-3	TRBJ2-1	.	.
CASSQPGGSGTDTQYF	TGTGCCAGCAGCCAGCCGGGGGGTTCTGGCACAGATACGCAGTATTTT	TRBV4-2	TRBJ2-3	.	TRBD2
CSVAETGTGELFF	TGCAGCGTTGCCGAGACAGGGACCGGGGAGCTGTTTTTT	TRBV29-1	TRBJ2-2	.	TRBD1
CATSRDRGQGIEQYF	TGTGCCACCAGCAGAGATCGAGGACAGGGGATCGAGCAGTACTTC	TRBV15	TRBJ2-7	.	TRBD1
CASSEESGHSSPLHF	TGTGCCAGCAGCGAGGAGTCGGGACATAGTTCACCCCTCCACTTT	TRBV7-2	TRBJ1-6	.	.
CASSGATGTGGVSVCQPQHF	TGTGCCAGCAGTGGGGCGACCGGGACAGGGGGCGTTTCTGTTTGCCAGCCCCAGCATTTT	TRBV6-4	TRBJ1-5	few	TRBD1
CASSDSKGRGGYTF	TGTGCCAGCAGTGATAGTAAGGGAAGGGGAGGCTACACCTTC	TRBV25-1	TRBJ1-2	.	.
CASSPLAPLGTDTQYF	TGTGCCAGCAGCCCCCTAGCGCCCCTCGGCACAGATACGCAGTATTTT	TRBV7-6	TRBJ2-3	.	.
CASSVGPMGDNSPLHF	TGTGCCAGCAGTGTGGGTCCAATGGGAGATAATTCACCCCTCCACTTT	TRBV2	TRBJ1-6	.	.
CASSFPLYEQYF	TGTGCCAGCAGTTTTCCTCTTTACGAGCAGTACTTC	TRBV28	TRBJ2-7	.	.